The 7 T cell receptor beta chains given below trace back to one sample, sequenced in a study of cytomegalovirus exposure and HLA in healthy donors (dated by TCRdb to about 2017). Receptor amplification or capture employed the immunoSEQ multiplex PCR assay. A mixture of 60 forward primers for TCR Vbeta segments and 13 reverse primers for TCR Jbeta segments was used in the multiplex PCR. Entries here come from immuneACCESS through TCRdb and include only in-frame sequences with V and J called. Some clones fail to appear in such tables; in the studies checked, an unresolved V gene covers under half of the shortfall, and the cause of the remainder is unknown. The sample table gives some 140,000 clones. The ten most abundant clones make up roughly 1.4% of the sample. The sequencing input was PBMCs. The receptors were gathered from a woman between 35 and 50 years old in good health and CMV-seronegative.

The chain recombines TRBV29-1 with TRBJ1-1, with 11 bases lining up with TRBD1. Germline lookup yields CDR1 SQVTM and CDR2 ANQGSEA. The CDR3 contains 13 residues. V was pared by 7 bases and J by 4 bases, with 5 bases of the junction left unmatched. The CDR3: CSGDRGIGTEAFF. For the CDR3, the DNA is TGCAGCGGGGACAGGGGGATCGGCACTGAAGCTTTCTTT.

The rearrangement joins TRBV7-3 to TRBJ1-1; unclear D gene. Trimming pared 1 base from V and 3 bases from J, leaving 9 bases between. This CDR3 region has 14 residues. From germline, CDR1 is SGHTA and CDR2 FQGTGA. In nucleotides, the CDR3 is TGTGCCAGCAGCTTAAGAGGGAAGGACACTGAAGCTTTCTTT. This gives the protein CASSLRGKDTEAFF.

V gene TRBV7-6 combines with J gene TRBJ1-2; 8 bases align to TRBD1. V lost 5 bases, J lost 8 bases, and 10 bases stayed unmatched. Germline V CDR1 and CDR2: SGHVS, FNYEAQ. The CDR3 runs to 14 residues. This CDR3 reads CASSDIRTGYGYTF. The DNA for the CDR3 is TGTGCCAGCAGCGACATTAGGACAGGGTACGGCTACACCTTC.

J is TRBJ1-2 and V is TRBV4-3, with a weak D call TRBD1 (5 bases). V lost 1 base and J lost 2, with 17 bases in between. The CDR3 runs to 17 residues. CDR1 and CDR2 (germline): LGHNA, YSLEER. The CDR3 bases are TGCGCCAGCAGCCAAGTAGTAGGTGCAGGGAGGAACTATGGCTACACCTTC. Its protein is CASSQVVGAGRNYGYTF.

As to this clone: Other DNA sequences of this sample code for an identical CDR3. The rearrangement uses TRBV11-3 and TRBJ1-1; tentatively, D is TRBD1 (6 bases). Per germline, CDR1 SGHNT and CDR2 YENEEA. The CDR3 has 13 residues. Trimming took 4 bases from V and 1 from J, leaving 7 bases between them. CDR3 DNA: TGTGCCAGCAGCTCACAGGGGAACACTGAAGCTTTCTTT. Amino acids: CASSSQGNTEAFF.

The CDR3 DNA follows: TGTGCCAGCAGTGAGGGACAGGCATCTAACTATGGCTACACCTTC. Encoded protein: CASSEGQASNYGYTF. This rearrangement joins TRBV6-1 to TRBJ1-2; 8 bases map to TRBD1. CDR1 and CDR2 from the germline V gene are MNHNS and SASEGT. V was clipped by 3 bases and J by 0 bases; unmatched bases: 3. This CDR3 contains 15 residues.

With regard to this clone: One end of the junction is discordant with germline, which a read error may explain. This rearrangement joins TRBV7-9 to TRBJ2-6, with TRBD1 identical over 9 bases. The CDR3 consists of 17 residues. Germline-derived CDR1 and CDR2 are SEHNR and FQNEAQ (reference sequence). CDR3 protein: CASRLGTGTLRANVLTF. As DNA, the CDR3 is TGTGCCAGCAGATTAGGGACAGGGACTCTGAGGGCCAACGTCCTGACTTTC.